What follows is one T cell receptor (beta chain) and its context. Assay: immunoSEQ multiplex PCR; the TCRdb copy retains only in-frame clones and omits some. This sample has 88,000 or so clones; around 90% occur once, and the top ten carry 2.4%. This CDR3 spans 13 amino acids. Germline CDR1 is SQVTM and CDR2 is ANQGSEA. Trimming took 2 bases from V and 4 from J, leaving 11 bases between them. The data were obtained in a study of T cell responses to AZD1222 COVID-19 vaccine. This TCR came from an adult in good health. This material consisted of peripheral blood, taken on day 0 of AZD1222 vaccination. The chain links TRBV29-1 to TRBJ1-1; D uncertain. CDR3 coding DNA: TGCAGCGTTGAAAGTCAAAGGGCCACTGAAGCTTTCTTT. It is translated as CSVESQRATEAFF.